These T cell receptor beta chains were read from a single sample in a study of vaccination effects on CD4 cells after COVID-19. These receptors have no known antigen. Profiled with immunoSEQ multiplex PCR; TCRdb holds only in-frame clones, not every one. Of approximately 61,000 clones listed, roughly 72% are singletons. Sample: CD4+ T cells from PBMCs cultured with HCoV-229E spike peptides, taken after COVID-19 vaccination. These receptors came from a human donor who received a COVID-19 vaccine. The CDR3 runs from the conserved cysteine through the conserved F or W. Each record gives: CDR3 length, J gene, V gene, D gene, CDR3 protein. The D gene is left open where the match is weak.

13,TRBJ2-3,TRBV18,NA,CASSPGTTDTQYF
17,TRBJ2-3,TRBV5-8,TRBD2,CASSSYLGTGGPDTQYF
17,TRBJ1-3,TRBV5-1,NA,CASSLDGPTDSGNTIYF
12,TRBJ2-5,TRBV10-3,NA,CAIGWDQETQYF
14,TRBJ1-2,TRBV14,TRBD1,CASSRMGQAYGYTF
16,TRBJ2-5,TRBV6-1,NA,CASSVSQGDWQETQYF
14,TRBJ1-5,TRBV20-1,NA,CSASVGAGNQPQHF
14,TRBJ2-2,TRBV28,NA,CATDGTVNTGELFF
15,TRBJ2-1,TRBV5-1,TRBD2,CASSLDGGGYNEQFF
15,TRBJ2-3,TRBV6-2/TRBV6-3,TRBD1,CASSYAGTGGDTQYF
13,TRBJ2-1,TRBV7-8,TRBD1,CASSFGDRGSKFF
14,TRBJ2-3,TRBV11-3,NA,CASSLGGEADTQYF
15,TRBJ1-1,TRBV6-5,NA,CASYPPFAMNTEAFF
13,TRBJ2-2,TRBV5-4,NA,CASSLRNTGELFF
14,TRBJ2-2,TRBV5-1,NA,CASTAGDYGGELFF
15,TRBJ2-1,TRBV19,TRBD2,CASRDLEPGGNEQFF
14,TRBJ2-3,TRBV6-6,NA,CASLRGGAGDTQYF
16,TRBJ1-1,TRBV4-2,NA,CASSRSGTLADTEAFF
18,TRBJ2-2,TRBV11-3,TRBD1,CASSTEDRGPAFPGELFF
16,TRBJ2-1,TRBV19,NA,CASSIDVGSIYNEQFF
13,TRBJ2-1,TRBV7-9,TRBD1,CASRRDRENEQFF
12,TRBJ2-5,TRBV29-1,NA,CSAAGPSETQYF
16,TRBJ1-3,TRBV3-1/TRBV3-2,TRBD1,CASSQGQGVAGNTIYF
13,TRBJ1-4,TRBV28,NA,CASSLTGPEKLFF
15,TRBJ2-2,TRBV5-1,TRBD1,CASSLGTGYTGELFF
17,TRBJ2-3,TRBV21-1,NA,CASSKAGLADYTDTQYF
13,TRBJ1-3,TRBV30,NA,CAWSGNSGNTIYF
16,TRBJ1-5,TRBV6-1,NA,CASSEEVGIVGQPQHF
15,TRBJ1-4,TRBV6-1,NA,CASSEPGHVREKLFF
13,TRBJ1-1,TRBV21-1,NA,CASNMDRVGEAFF
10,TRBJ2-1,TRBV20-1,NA,CSARVGEQFF
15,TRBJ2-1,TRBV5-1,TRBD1,CASSDRTGVDNEQFF
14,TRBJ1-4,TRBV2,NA,CASSLTTTNEKLFF
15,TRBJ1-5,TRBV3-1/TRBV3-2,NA,CASSQGSISNQPQHF
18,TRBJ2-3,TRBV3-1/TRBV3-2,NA,CASSQDFMSSRSTDTQYF
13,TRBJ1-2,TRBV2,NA,CASKHDMSYGYTF
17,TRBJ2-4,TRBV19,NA,CASSMRGVAVGKNIQYF
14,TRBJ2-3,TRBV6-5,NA,CASSPGLASDTQYF
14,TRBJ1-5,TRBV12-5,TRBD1,CASGVGQGGQPQHF
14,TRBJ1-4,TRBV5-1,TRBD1,CASSRGQSNEKLFF
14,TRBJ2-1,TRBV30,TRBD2,CAWRRAGPYNEQFF
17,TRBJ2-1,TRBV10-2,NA,CASKLPTGFGSYNEQFF
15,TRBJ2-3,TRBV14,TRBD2,CASSLGGLAPDTQYF
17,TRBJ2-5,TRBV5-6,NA,CASSLVGWRGSGETQYF
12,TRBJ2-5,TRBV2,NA,CASSGPNETQYF
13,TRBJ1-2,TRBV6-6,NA,CASSYNGNYGYTF
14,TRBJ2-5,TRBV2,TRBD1,CASSGDRGHETQYF
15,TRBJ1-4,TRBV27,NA,CASSPEVGKDEKLFF
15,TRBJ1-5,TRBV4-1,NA,CASSRLGLPYEPQHF
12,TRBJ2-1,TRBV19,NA,CASSIRQGEQFF
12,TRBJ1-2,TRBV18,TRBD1,CASSPTGQGYTF
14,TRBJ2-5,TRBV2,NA,CASSLGRSQETQYF
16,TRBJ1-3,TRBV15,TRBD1,CATSRPGTGAKNTIYF